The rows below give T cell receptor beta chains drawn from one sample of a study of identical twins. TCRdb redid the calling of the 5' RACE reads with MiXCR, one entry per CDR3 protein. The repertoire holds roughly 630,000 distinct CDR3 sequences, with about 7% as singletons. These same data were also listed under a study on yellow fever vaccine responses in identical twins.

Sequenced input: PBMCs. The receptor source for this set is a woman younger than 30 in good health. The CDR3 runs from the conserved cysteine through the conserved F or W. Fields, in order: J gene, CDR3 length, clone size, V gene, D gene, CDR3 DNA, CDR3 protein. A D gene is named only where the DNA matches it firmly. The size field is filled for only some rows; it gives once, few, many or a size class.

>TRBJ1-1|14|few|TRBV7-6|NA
TGTGCCAGCAGCTTAGATCCAGGGCTAACTGAAGCTTTCTTT
CASSLDPGLTEAFF
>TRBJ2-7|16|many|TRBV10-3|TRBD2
TGTGCCATCAGTGGTACTAGCGGGAGGGCCCTCGGCGAGCAGTACTTC
CAISGTSGRALGEQYF
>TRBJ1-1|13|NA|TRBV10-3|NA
TGTGCCATCAGTGGCAGCCTAAACACTGAAGCTTTCTTT
CAISGSLNTEAFF
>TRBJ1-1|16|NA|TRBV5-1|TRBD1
TGCGCCAGCAGCTCGGGACAGGGGAGCATGAACACTGAAGCTTTCTTT
CASSSGQGSMNTEAFF
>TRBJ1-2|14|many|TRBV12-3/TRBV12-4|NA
TGTGCCAGCAGTTGGGGCGGGGGCGGCTATGGCTACACCTTC
CASSWGGGGYGYTF
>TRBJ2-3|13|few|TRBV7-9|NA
TGTGCCAGCAGCTTACCGCCCCGGGATACGCAGTATTTT
CASSLPPRDTQYF
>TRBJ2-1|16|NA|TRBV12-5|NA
TGTGCTAGTGGTGACGGGACCGCTCAATCCTACAATGAGCAGTTCTTC
CASGDGTAQSYNEQFF
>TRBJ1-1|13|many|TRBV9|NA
TGTGCCAGCAGCGTAGGGGACGGGACTGAGGCTTTCTTT
CASSVGDGTEAFF
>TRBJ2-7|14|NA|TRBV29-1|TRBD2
TGCAGCGTTGGGGAACTAGCGGGCCCCTACGAGCAGTACTTC
CSVGELAGPYEQYF
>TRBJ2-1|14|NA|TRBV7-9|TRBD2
TGTGCCAGCAGCTTGGCTAGCGGGATTGATGAGCAGTTCTTC
CASSLASGIDEQFF
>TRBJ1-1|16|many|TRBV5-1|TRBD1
TGCGCCAGCAGCTGGGGGACAGGTAAAGGAAACACTGAAGCTTTCTTT
CASSWGTGKGNTEAFF
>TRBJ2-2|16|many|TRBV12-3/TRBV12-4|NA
TGTGCCAGCAGTTTAGATGGTAGCGGCAACACCGGGGAGCTGTTTTTT
CASSLDGSGNTGELFF
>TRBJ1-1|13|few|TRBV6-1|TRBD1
TGTGCCAGCAGGGCGATAGACAGGGAAGAAGCTTTCTTT
CASRAIDREEAFF
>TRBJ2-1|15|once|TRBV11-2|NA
TGTGCCAGCAGCTTAGTTTGGACAGCGAACAATGAGCAGTTCTTC
CASSLVWTANNEQFF
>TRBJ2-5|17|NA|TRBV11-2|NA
TGTGCCAGCAGCTCCGGGGGAGGTACGGATGGTTTAGAGACCCAGTACTTC
CASSSGGGTDGLETQYF
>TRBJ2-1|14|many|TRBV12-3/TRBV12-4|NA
TGTGCCAGCAGTGCTGGACAGCTTTTTCATGAGCAGTTCTTC
CASSAGQLFHEQFF
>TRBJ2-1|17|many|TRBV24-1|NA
TGTGCCACCAGTGATGCCCGCAGGGGATGGTCCTACAATGAGCAGTTCTTC
CATSDARRGWSYNEQFF
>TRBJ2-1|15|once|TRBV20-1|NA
TGCAGTGCTAGAGTCCCCGGGGGGCTGATCAATGAGCAGTTCTTC
CSARVPGGLINEQFF
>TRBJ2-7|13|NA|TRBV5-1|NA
TGCGCCAGCAGCTTGGGCGGGCTGTTCGAGCAGTACTTC
CASSLGGLFEQYF
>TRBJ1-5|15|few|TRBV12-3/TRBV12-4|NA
TGTGCCAGCAGTTTTGGGGGGTGGGGCAATCAGCCCCAGCATTTT
CASSFGGWGNQPQHF
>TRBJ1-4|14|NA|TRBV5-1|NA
TGCGCCAGCAGCCGACAAGCCGATGGTGAAAAACTGTTTTTT
CASSRQADGEKLFF
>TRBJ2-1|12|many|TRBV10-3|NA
TGTGCCATCAGTGAGGGGGTCTATGAGCAGTTCTTC
CAISEGVYEQFF
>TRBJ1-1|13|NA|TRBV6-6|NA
TGTGCCAGCAGTTACTCAGACGGTGGTAAAGCTTTCTTT
CASSYSDGGKAFF
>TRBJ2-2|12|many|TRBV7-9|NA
TGTGCCAGCAGCTTGACTAGTGGGGAGCTGTTTTTT
CASSLTSGELFF
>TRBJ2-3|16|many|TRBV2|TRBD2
TGTGCCAGCAGAAGGTTGAGCGGGGCAAGCACAGATACGCAGTATTTT
CASRRLSGASTDTQYF
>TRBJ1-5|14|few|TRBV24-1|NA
TGTGCCACCAGTGACCCCAGGGCCCCCGGGCCCCAGCATTTT
CATSDPRAPGPQHF
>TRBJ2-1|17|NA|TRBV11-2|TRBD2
TGTGCCAGCAGCTTAGTGGCGGGGGGGCCTCGCCCCTTAGAGCAGTTCTTC
CASSLVAGGPRPLEQFF
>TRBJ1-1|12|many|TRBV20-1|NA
TGCAGTGCCAGCCAGGTGGACACTGAAGCTTTCTTT
CSASQVDTEAFF
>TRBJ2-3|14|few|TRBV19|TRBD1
TGTGCCACTTCCCGGGACAGGGACACAGATACGCAGTATTTT
CATSRDRDTDTQYF
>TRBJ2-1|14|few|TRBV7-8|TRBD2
TGTGCCAGCAGCTTAACTAGCGTGGACAATGAGCAGTTCTTC
CASSLTSVDNEQFF
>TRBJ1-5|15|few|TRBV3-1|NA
TGTGCCAGCAGCCAATCAGACCTTTGGGGACAGCCCCAGCATTTT
CASSQSDLWGQPQHF
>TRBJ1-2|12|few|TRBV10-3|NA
TGTGCCATCAGTGACAGTCTCTATGGCTACACCTTC
CAISDSLYGYTF
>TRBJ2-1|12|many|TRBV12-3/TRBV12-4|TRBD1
TGTGCCAGCAGGGATGGTAGGGGGCTTGGGTTCTTC
CASRDGRGLGFF
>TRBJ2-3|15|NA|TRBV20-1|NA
TGCAGTGCTGCCTCGCGGACCCTAACATCCGATACGCAGTATTTT
CSAASRTLTSDTQYF
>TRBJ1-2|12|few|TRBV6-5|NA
TGTGCCAGTCGCCGGGGCCTCTATGGCTACACCTTC
CASRRGLYGYTF
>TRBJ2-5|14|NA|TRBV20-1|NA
TGCAGTGCTAGAGATGTGGCTAGTTTAGAGACCCAGTACTTC
CSARDVASLETQYF
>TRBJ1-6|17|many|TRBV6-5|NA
TGTGCCAGCAGTTACTCAAGGTTTAGCTCCTATAATTCACCCCTCCACTTT
CASSYSRFSSYNSPLHF
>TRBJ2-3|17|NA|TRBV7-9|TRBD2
TGTGCCAGCAGCCGAAACTTACTAGCGGGTGACACAGATACGCAGTATTTT
CASSRNLLAGDTDTQYF
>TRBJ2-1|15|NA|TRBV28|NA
TGTGCCAGCGGGACCGGGACCGGCAATAACGCTGAGCAGTTCTTC
CASGTGTGNNAEQFF
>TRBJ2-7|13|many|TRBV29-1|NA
TGCAGCGTGACAGGGACTAGTTCGGGAGAGCAGTACTTC
CSVTGTSSGEQYF
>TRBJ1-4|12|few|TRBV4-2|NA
TGTGCCAGCAGCCAAGATAGTGGGAAACTGTTTTTT
CASSQDSGKLFF
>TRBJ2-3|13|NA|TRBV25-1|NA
TGTGCCAGCAGTGTCGCCTTCGCAGATACGCAGTATTTT
CASSVAFADTQYF
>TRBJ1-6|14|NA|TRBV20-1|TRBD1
TGCAGTGCTAAAAAGGGGGCCGAAAATTCACCCCTCCACTTT
CSAKKGAENSPLHF
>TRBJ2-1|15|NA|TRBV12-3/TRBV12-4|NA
TGTGCCAGCAGTTTGTGGGGGGTGCATGGGGGCGAGCAGTTCTTC
CASSLWGVHGGEQFF
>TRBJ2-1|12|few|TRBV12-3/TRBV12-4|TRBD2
TGTGCCAGCAGGCGCGGGGGGGATGAGCAGTTCTTC
CASRRGGDEQFF